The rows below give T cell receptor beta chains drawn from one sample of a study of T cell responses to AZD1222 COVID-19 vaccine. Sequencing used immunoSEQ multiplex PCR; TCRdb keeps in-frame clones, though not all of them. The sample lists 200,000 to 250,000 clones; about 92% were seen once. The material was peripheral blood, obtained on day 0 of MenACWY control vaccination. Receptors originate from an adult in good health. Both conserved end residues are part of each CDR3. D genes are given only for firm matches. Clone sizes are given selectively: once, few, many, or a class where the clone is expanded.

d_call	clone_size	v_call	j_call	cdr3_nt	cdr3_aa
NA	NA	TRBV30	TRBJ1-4	TGTGCCTGGAGTGTATTTGCAACTAATGAAAAACTGTTTTTT	CAWSVFATNEKLFF
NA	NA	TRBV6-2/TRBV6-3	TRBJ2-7	TGTGCCAGCAGTTTGCAGCAGGGGCGTTACGAGCAGTACTTC	CASSLQQGRYEQYF
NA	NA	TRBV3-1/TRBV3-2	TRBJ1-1	TGTGCCAGCAGCCCAGGGTTGGGGAACACTGAAGCTTTCTTT	CASSPGLGNTEAFF
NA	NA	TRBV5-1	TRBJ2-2	TGCGCCAGCAGTCCCAGGGATCCTAACACCGGGGAGCTGTTTTTT	CASSPRDPNTGELFF
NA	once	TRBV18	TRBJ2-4	TGTGCCAGCTCACCAAACGGGCAAAACATTCAGTACTTC	CASSPNGQNIQYF
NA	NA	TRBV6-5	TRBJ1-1	TGTGCCAGCACGACCACTACAGCTAACACTGAAGCTTTCTTT	CASTTTTANTEAFF
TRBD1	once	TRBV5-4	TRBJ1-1	TGTGCCAGCAGCTTAACCGGGACAGGCGTCACTGAAGCTTTCTTT	CASSLTGTGVTEAFF
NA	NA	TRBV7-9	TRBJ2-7	TGTGCCAGCAGCCGCGGACAGCCAACCTACGAGCAGTACTTC	CASSRGQPTYEQYF
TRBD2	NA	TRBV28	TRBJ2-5	TGTGCCAGCAGTTTCCCGGGGGGAAAAGAGACCCAGTACTTC	CASSFPGGKETQYF
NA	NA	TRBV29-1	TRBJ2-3	TGCAGCGTTGAAGATCATCGGGTGGATACGCAGTATTTT	CSVEDHRVDTQYF
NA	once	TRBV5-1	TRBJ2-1	TGCGCCAGCAGCCAAGGACAAATCTACAATGAGCAGTTCTTC	CASSQGQIYNEQFF
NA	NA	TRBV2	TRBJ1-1	TGTGCCAGCAGAGAACAACAGGGATGGGCTGAAGCTTTCTTT	CASREQQGWAEAFF
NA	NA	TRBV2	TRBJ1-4	TGTGCCGCAAAGCAAGGAAGAGGTGAAAAACTGTTTTTT	CAAKQGRGEKLFF
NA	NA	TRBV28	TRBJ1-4	TGTGCCAGCAGTTACGGGGAAAAACTGTTTTTT	CASSYGEKLFF
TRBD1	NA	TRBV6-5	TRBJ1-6	TGTGCCAGCAGTTACTCTAACAGGGGCTACTCACCCCTCCACTTT	CASSYSNRGYSPLHF
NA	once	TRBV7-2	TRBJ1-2	TGTGCCAGCAGCTTATCGTATGGCTACACCTTC	CASSLSYGYTF
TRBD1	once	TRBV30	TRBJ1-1	TGTGCCTGGAGGGCTTTCCCGGACAGGGGGAACACTGAAGCTTTCTTT	CAWRAFPDRGNTEAFF
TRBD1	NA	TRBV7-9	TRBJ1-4	TGTGCCAGCAGCCGGACAGGAGGCGGTGGTAATGAAAAACTGTTTTTT	CASSRTGGGGNEKLFF
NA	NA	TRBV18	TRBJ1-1	TGTGCCAGCTCACCAATGGAGGACACTGAAGCTTTCTTT	CASSPMEDTEAFF
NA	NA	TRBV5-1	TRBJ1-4	TGCGCCAGCAGCTTGGGCTACGATGAAAAACTGTTTTTT	CASSLGYDEKLFF
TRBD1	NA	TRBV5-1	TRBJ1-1	TGCGCCAGCAGCTTGCCAGGGGGAACGAACACTGAAGCTTTCTTT	CASSLPGGTNTEAFF
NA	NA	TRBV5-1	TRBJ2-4	TGCGCCAGCAGCTCCGGGGCCGGGCGGGCCAAAAACATTCAGTACTTC	CASSSGAGRAKNIQYF
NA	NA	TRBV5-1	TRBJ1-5	TGCGCCAGCAGCTTGGAAGGGGGGCTTCAGCCCCAGCATTTT	CASSLEGGLQPQHF
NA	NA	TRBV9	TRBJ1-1	TGTGCCAGCAGCGTAGGAGTAATCCCCCGAGCCGGGACTGAAGCTTTCTTT	CASSVGVIPRAGTEAFF
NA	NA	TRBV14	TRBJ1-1	TGTGCCAGCAGCCAAGCGGCAGGCGGAGGGACTGAAGCTTTCTTT	CASSQAAGGGTEAFF
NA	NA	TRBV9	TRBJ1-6	TGTGCCAGCAGCGTAGGTGCCATTAATTCACCCCTCCACTTT	CASSVGAINSPLHF
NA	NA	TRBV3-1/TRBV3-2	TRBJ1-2	TGTGCCAGCAGCCAAGATCGCATCCTCACCTTC	CASSQDRILTF
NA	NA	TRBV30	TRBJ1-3	TGTGCCTGGAGTTGGGGAACTGGAAACACCATATATTTT	CAWSWGTGNTIYF
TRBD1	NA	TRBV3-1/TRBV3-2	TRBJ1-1	TGTGCCAGCAGCCAAATGACAGGGTACACTGAAGCTTTCTTT	CASSQMTGYTEAFF
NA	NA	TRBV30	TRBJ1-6	TGTGCCTGGAGTGTCACCAGGGTAGGGTTGGGGAATTCACCCCTCCACTTT	CAWSVTRVGLGNSPLHF
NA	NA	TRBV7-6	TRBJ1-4	TGTGCCAGCAGCTTAGTAGGGGCAACTAATGAAAAACTGTTTTTT	CASSLVGATNEKLFF
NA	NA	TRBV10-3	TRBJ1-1	TGTGCCATCAGTGCTAATCCGGGTCAGGGCACTGAAGCTTTCTTT	CAISANPGQGTEAFF
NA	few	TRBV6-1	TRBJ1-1	TGTGCCAGCAGTGAAGACGGAATGCGGGTGAACACTGAAGCTTTCTTT	CASSEDGMRVNTEAFF
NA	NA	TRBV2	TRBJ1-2	TGTGCCAGCAGTGAAGAGGGAGGGGGAAGCTATGGCTACACCTTC	CASSEEGGGSYGYTF
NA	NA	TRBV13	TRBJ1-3	TGTGCCAGCAGCCTGGCACGGCTAGCCGGAAACACCATATATTTT	CASSLARLAGNTIYF
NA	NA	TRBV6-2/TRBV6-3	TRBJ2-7	TGTGCCAGCAGTTACAGGGGGTACGAGTACTTC	CASSYRGYEYF
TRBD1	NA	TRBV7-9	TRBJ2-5	TGTGCCAGCAGAAGCCGGGACAGGGAAGAGACCCAGTACTTC	CASRSRDREETQYF
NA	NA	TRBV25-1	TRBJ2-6	TGTGCCAGCAGCAGGGCGGGTGGGGCCAACGTCCTGACTTTC	CASSRAGGANVLTF
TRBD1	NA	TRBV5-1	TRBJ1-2	TGCGCCAGCAGCTTGGGGGGACAGGAACTCTATGGCTACACCTTC	CASSLGGQELYGYTF
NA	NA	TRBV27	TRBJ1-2	TGTGCCAGCAGTTTAGTCGTCCAGGGCCACGTGAGGAACTATGGCTACACCTTC	CASSLVVQGHVRNYGYTF
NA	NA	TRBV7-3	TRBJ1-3	TGTGCCAGCAGTTTACGGAGCGGGGACACCATATATTTT	CASSLRSGDTIYF
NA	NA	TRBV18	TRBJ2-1	TGTGCCAGCTCAACAATTCAGGGCAATGAGCAGTTCTTC	CASSTIQGNEQFF
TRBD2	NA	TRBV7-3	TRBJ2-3	TGTGCCAGCAGCTCCTCTAGCGGACGATCCACAGATACGCAGTATTTT	CASSSSSGRSTDTQYF
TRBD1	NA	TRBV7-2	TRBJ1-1	TGTGCCAGCAGCTTAGAGCCAGAGGGGGCTGCTTTCTTT	CASSLEPEGAAFF
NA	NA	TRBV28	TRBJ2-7	TGTGCCAGCAGTTTAGAAGGGACCCCCTACGAGCAGTACTTC	CASSLEGTPYEQYF
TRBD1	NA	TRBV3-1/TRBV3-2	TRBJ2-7	TGTGCCAGCAGCCCCATACAGGGGGCGGGCGAGCAGTACTTC	CASSPIQGAGEQYF
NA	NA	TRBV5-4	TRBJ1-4	TGTGCCAGCAGCTTACAGGGTACGGCTAATGAAAAACTGTTTTTT	CASSLQGTANEKLFF
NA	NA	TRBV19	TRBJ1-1	TGTGCCAGTAGTATCGCAGGGGCCATGAACACTGAAGCTTTCTTT	CASSIAGAMNTEAFF
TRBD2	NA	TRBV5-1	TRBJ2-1	TGCGCCAGCAGCTTGGTTACTAGCGGGGGGGCGAGCTCCTACAATGAGCAGTTCTTC	CASSLVTSGGASSYNEQFF
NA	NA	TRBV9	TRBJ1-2	TGTGCCAGCAGCGCCGGACTTGGAGTCTCCTATGGCTACACCTTC	CASSAGLGVSYGYTF
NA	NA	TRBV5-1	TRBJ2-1	TGCGCCAGCAGCTTGGAGCCCGGGGGTTACAATGAGCAGTTCTTC	CASSLEPGGYNEQFF